This is a list of T cell receptor beta chains from one sample in a study of shared clonotypes between healthy human individuals. Only in-frame clones appear in the TCRdb table, and some are missing; sequencing was by immunoSEQ multiplex PCR. The sample lists under 2.5 million clones, around 93% occurring once. The sequenced material came from naive CD4+ T cells from PBMCs. The receptors here all came from a man aged 18 to 35 in good health. Some clones in this sample may be carry-over from other donors' samples. The CDR3 runs from the conserved cysteine through the conserved F or W. Each record gives: V gene, clone size, J gene, D gene, CDR3 protein, CDR3 DNA. D genes are given only for firm matches. A row's size may be missing; if present it is once, few, many or a size class.

TRBV11-2	.	TRBJ2-7	TRBD1	CASSQGQGDTYEQYF	TGTGCCAGCAGCCAAGGACAGGGCGATACCTACGAGCAGTACTTC
TRBV6-5	.	TRBJ2-7	.	CASSYRQGGHEQYF	TGTGCCAGCAGTTACCGTCAGGGTGGCCACGAGCAGTACTTC
TRBV6-5	.	TRBJ1-1	TRBD1	CASSRQGTDTEAFF	TGTGCCAGCAGCCGACAGGGGACGGACACTGAAGCTTTCTTT
TRBV10-3	.	TRBJ2-7	TRBD2	CATELAGGHEQYF	TGTGCCACCGAACTAGCGGGAGGCCACGAGCAGTACTTC
TRBV5-1	few	TRBJ2-2	TRBD2	CASSSFSGPGELFF	TGCGCCAGCAGCTCGTTTAGCGGGCCCGGGGAGCTGTTTTTT
TRBV18	.	TRBJ1-2	.	CASSPMIEGGSNYGYTF	TGTGCCAGCTCACCGATGATAGAAGGTGGGAGTAACTATGGCTACACCTTC
TRBV29-1	.	TRBJ2-2	TRBD1	CSVGDRDTGELFF	TGCAGCGTAGGGGACAGGGACACCGGGGAGCTGTTTTTT
TRBV6-1	.	TRBJ2-1	.	CASSDAKAGNNEQFF	TGTGCCAGCAGTGACGCCAAGGCGGGGAACAATGAGCAGTTCTTC
TRBV7-8	.	TRBJ2-7	.	CASSADRFYEQYF	TGTGCCAGCAGCGCCGACAGGTTCTACGAGCAGTACTTC
TRBV4-1	.	TRBJ2-3	.	CASSQTGTDTQYF	TGCGCCAGCAGCCAAACAGGCACAGATACGCAGTATTTT
TRBV23-1	once	TRBJ1-1	.	CASRGRNNTEAFF	TGCGCCAGCAGGGGCCGGAACAACACTGAAGCTTTCTTT
TRBV5-1	once	TRBJ1-1	TRBD1	CASRRTTGADTEAFF	TGCGCCAGCAGAAGGACTACAGGGGCGGACACTGAAGCTTTCTTT
TRBV14	.	TRBJ2-1	TRBD1	CASSLIRDRGVNEQFF	TGTGCCAGCAGCCTTATCCGGGACAGAGGAGTCAATGAGCAGTTCTTC
TRBV9	once	TRBJ2-1	.	CASSLSGNNEQFF	TGTGCCAGCAGCCTCAGCGGAAACAATGAGCAGTTCTTC
TRBV2	.	TRBJ2-2	.	CAGSSGTGELFF	TGTGCCGGGAGTAGCGGCACCGGGGAGCTGTTTTTT
TRBV19	.	TRBJ2-1	TRBD2	CASTVRLSGRYNEQFF	TGTGCCAGTACCGTACGGCTTAGCGGGAGATACAATGAGCAGTTCTTC
TRBV28	.	TRBJ1-2	.	CASSFPQAGGYTF	TGTGCCAGCAGTTTCCCCCAGGCGGGTGGCTACACCTTC
TRBV29-1	.	TRBJ2-2	.	CSVVGTPNTGELFF	TGCAGCGTTGTAGGGACTCCGAACACCGGGGAGCTGTTTTTT
TRBV5-4	.	TRBJ2-7	TRBD2	CASSLEGGRGYEQYF	TGTGCCAGCAGCTTGGAGGGCGGGAGAGGATACGAGCAGTACTTC
TRBV9	.	TRBJ2-1	.	CASSARRSREWYNEQFF	TGTGCCAGCAGCGCGAGGCGTTCTAGGGAGTGGTACAATGAGCAGTTCTTC
TRBV27	.	TRBJ2-2	TRBD1	CASSPFSGTGDTGELFF	TGTGCCAGCAGTCCATTTTCCGGGACAGGGGACACCGGGGAGCTGTTTTTT
TRBV5-1	.	TRBJ2-1	TRBD2	CASSAGLAGRGTYNEQFF	TGCGCCAGCAGCGCGGGACTAGCGGGGAGGGGGACCTACAATGAGCAGTTCTTC
TRBV18	.	TRBJ2-1	TRBD2	CASSPPSLAGGSNEQFF	TGTGCCAGCTCACCACCCTCGCTAGCGGGAGGGAGCAATGAGCAGTTCTTC
TRBV9	once	TRBJ2-7	.	CASIPPLVYEQYF	TGTGCCAGCATCCCTCCGTTAGTCTACGAGCAGTACTTC
TRBV7-6	.	TRBJ2-1	TRBD2	CASSLVLSGVLGNEQFF	TGTGCCAGCAGCTTAGTCCTTAGCGGGGTTTTAGGGAATGAGCAGTTCTTC
TRBV11-2	.	TRBJ2-5	.	CASSLSGYQETQYF	TGTGCCAGCAGCTTATCAGGGTACCAAGAGACCCAGTACTTC
TRBV7-8	.	TRBJ2-1	TRBD2	CASSSPGLAGNNEQFF	TGTGCCAGCAGCTCCCCGGGACTAGCGGGAAATAATGAGCAGTTCTTC
TRBV5-1	.	TRBJ2-5	.	CASSSTGPYQETQYF	TGCGCCAGCAGCTCGACAGGACCTTATCAAGAGACCCAGTACTTC
TRBV7-2	.	TRBJ2-7	.	CASSPSRSEGVYEQYF	TGTGCCAGCAGCCCGAGTCGGTCTGAGGGGGTTTACGAGCAGTACTTC
TRBV7-9	.	TRBJ2-1	.	CASSYTSSSYNEQFF	TGTGCCAGCAGCTATACTAGCAGTTCCTACAATGAGCAGTTCTTC
TRBV20-1	.	TRBJ2-5	.	CSAPPEETQYF	TGCAGTGCTCCGCCCGAGGAGACCCAGTACTTC
TRBV30	.	TRBJ2-5	TRBD2	CAFQLAGGVETQYF	TGTGCCTTCCAACTAGCGGGAGGGGTTGAGACCCAGTACTTC
TRBV4-1	once	TRBJ2-7	.	CASSRTQDSSYEQYF	TGCGCCAGCAGTCGTACCCAGGACTCATCGTACGAGCAGTACTTC
TRBV2	once	TRBJ1-3	.	CASSGLAGSDGNTIYF	TGTGCCAGCAGTGGTCTCGCGGGTTCGGATGGAAACACCATATATTTT
TRBV18	.	TRBJ2-2	.	CASSRGSDLTGELFF	TGTGCCAGCTCACGGGGGAGCGACCTGACCGGGGAGCTGTTTTTT
TRBV4-2	once	TRBJ2-3	.	CASSQPLVVDTQYF	TGTGCCAGCAGCCAACCCCTAGTGGTAGATACGCAGTATTTT
TRBV12-5	.	TRBJ1-2	.	CASGLVNAGGYTF	TGTGCTAGTGGTTTGGTAAACGCGGGGGGCTACACCTTC
TRBV9	.	TRBJ2-4	TRBD1	CASSATGGLAKNIQYF	TGTGCCAGCAGCGCCACAGGGGGGTTAGCCAAAAACATTCAGTACTTC
TRBV19	.	TRBJ1-2	.	CASSWGNYGYTF	TGTGCCAGTAGTTGGGGTAACTATGGCTACACCTTC
TRBV10-2	.	TRBJ1-1	.	CASSESTWAGNTEAFF	TGCGCCAGCAGTGAGTCTACTTGGGCAGGGAACACTGAAGCTTTCTTT
TRBV5-1	.	TRBJ2-1	TRBD2	CASSLVRAGGVYNEQFF	TGCGCCAGCAGCTTGGTTCGAGCGGGAGGGGTCTACAATGAGCAGTTCTTC
TRBV23-1	.	TRBJ2-7	TRBD1	CASNQQNRGLDYEQYF	TGCGCCAGCAACCAACAAAACAGGGGGCTCGACTACGAGCAGTACTTC
TRBV30	.	TRBJ2-7	TRBD2	CAWSEGTSSEQYF	TGTGCCTGGAGTGAAGGGACTAGCTCCGAGCAGTACTTC
TRBV7-9	.	TRBJ1-2	TRBD1	CASKQGLGYGYTF	TGTGCCAGCAAACAGGGGCTGGGCTATGGCTACACCTTC
TRBV28	.	TRBJ2-7	.	CASSLLAEGDEQYF	TGTGCCAGCAGTTTATTGGCCGAAGGGGACGAGCAGTACTTC
TRBV5-5	.	TRBJ2-5	TRBD2	CASSRGLAGIQETQYF	TGTGCCAGCAGCCGGGGACTAGCGGGTATACAAGAGACCCAGTACTTC
TRBV28	.	TRBJ2-3	.	CASSLELTQYF	TGTGCCAGCAGTCTGGAGCTAACGCAGTATTTT
TRBV28	.	TRBJ2-3	.	CASSSRRPGTDTQYF	TGTGCCAGCAGTTCCCGGCGTCCTGGCACAGATACGCAGTATTTT
TRBV29-1	.	TRBJ2-3	.	CSVGLARNGDTQYF	TGCAGCGTTGGGTTAGCCCGCAACGGAGATACGCAGTATTTT
TRBV28	.	TRBJ1-1	.	CASSFSGAGIPEAFF	TGTGCCAGCAGTTTTTCCGGGGCGGGAATACCTGAAGCTTTCTTT
TRBV29-1	.	TRBJ2-5	TRBD2	CSVLGLAGGSKGVEQYF	TGCAGCGTATTGGGACTAGCGGGAGGGTCAAAGGGGGTAGAGCAGTACTTC
TRBV14	.	TRBJ2-1	.	CASSQVHGISEQFF	TGTGCCAGCAGCCAAGTTCACGGGATTAGTGAGCAGTTCTTC
TRBV14	.	TRBJ1-1	.	CASSDRSTEAFF	TGTGCCAGCAGTGACAGATCGACTGAAGCTTTCTTT
TRBV6-1	.	TRBJ2-5	.	CASSEAARDQETQYF	TGTGCCAGCAGTGAAGCTGCACGGGACCAAGAGACCCAGTACTTC
TRBV27	.	TRBJ1-2	.	CASSLGQGLTYGYTF	TGTGCCAGCAGTTTAGGGCAGGGACTTACCTATGGCTACACCTTC
TRBV7-2	.	TRBJ1-3	.	CASSLVVGGAFGNTIYF	TGTGCCAGCAGCTTAGTGGTCGGGGGGGCTTTTGGAAACACCATATATTTT
TRBV19	.	TRBJ1-5	.	CASSTGQSNQPQHF	TGTGCCAGTAGTACCGGACAGAGTAATCAGCCCCAGCATTTT
TRBV15	.	TRBJ2-3	TRBD2	CATSRLAGLTDTQYF	TGTGCCACCAGCAGACTAGCGGGACTCACAGATACGCAGTATTTT
TRBV19	.	TRBJ2-1	TRBD2	CASSARLAGGSNEQFF	TGTGCCAGTAGTGCGAGACTAGCGGGAGGGTCCAATGAGCAGTTCTTC